This T cell receptor beta chain is drawn from a study of T cell changes during pregnancy in multiple sclerosis. Repertoires were generated with immunoSEQ multiplex PCR, while TCRdb's copy carries only in-frame clones and drops some. The sample holds approximately 33,000 clones; just over 85% are singletons and the top ten take 0.6% to 0.9%. The germline CDR1 and CDR2 sequences are SGHKS and YYEKEE (reference sequence). J was trimmed by 8 bases and V by 4 bases; bases with no gene match: 16. The CDR3 is 16 residues long. The TCR comes from a female donor in good health, enrolled as a control in a pregnancy study. V and J are TRBV5-5 and TRBJ1-2; 8 bases are a match to TRBD1. Sequencing was performed on CD4+ T cells from peripheral blood mononuclear cells, taken in the first trimester of pregnancy. The CDR3 DNA reads TGTGCCAGCAGCCTTGCTTCCGGACAGGGTGGATACGGCTACACCTTC. This codes for CASSLASGQGGYGYTF.